Below, one T cell receptor (beta chain) is given with its context. The antigen remains unidentified. The CDR3 is 17 amino acids. Germline V CDR1 and CDR2: SGHAT, FQNNGV. Losses at the gene ends were 5 bases for V and 2 bases for J; bases not matched to a gene: 7. Measured with immunoSEQ multiplex PCR; TCRdb has only the in-frame clones, and not every one. The data contain 45,000 to 60,000 clones, around 30% of them singletons. This entry is derived from a study of tumour-infiltrating T cells in Burkitt lymphoma. In the study overall: Patients covered every epidemiological subtype of Burkitt lymphoma. Repertoire clonality predicted overall and progression-free survival.

Whole-study findings and limits: Several public clonotypes were shared across many Burkitt lymphoma patients.

Material for sequencing was tumor tissue. The TCR originated in a human donor with Burkitt lymphoma. The genes are TRBV11-2 and TRBJ2-7, with TRBD2 identical over 15 bases. CDR3 protein: CASSGRTSGGATYEQYF. The CDR3, as DNA: TGTGCCAGCAGCGGAAGGACTAGCGGGGGGGCGACCTACGAGCAGTACTTC.